Following are 29 T cell receptor beta chains from one sample sequenced in a study of cytomegalovirus exposure and HLA in healthy donors. The study ran its PCR with 60 Vbeta and 13 Jbeta primers. Using immunoSEQ multiplex PCR, the repertoire was profiled, and TCRdb retains in-frame clones only, with some absent. The table has roughly 120,000 clones, roughly 81% seen once; the top ten hold 0.9% to 1.2%. The specimen sequenced was PBMCs. These receptors were taken from a woman in her thirties in good health and CMV-seronegative.

This chain joins TRBV6-5 and TRBJ1-1; 8 positions agree with TRBD1. The CDR3 extends over 16 amino acids. Germline values: CDR1 MNHEY, CDR2 SVGAGI. The trim removed 2 bases at V and 4 bases at J, leaving 9 bases unmatched. CDR3 region: CASSYDKTGEGTEAFF. DNA for the CDR3: TGTGCCAGCAGTTACGACAAGACAGGGGAAGGCACTGAAGCTTTCTTT.

This clone was seen a single time. The chain is built from TRBV6-1 and TRBJ1-2; maybe TRBD1 (5 bases). V shed 1 base and J shed 4 bases, with 13 bases lying between them. Germline V gene sequence: CDR1 MNHNS, CDR2 SASEGT. This CDR3 has 15 amino acids. CDR3 residues: CASSEVEGKGYGYTF. The CDR3 DNA is TGTGCCAGCAGTGAAGTGGAGGGGAAGGGCTATGGCTACACCTTC.

This CDR3 is CASSEAGSGGPLHF. In DNA form, the CDR3 reads TGTGCCAGCAGTGAAGCGGGATCGGGAGGACCCCTCCACTTT. The V gene is TRBV2, the J gene TRBJ1-6; D is ambiguous. Trimming removed 0 bases from V and 12 bases from J, with 12 bases in between. The CDR3 covers 14 residues. Germline lookup yields CDR1 SNHLY and CDR2 FYNNEI. Filled out from reference TRBV2 and TRBJ1-6, the complete variable domain reads EPEVTQTPSHQVTQMGQEVILRCVPISNHLYFYWYRQILGQKVEFLVSFYNNEISEKSEIFDDQFSVERPDGSNFTLKIRSTKLEDSAMYFCASSEAGSGGPLHFGNGTRLTVT.

This rearrangement joins TRBV10-3 to TRBJ1-6; 9 nucleotides match TRBD1. Trimming cost V 6 bases and J 5 bases; bases outside gene matches: 5. CDR3 length equals 15 residues. The V gene's germline CDR1 is ENHRY and CDR2 SYGVKD. CDR3 amino acids: CAIRTGGGDNSPLHF. The CDR3 bases are TGTGCCATCAGGACAGGGGGGGGAGATAATTCACCCCTCCACTTT.

Note on this clone: At the DNA level, this CDR3 is encoded by other sequences in the same sample as well. The J gene is TRBJ1-5, the V gene TRBV19, with 7 bases aligning to TRBD1. V dropped 3 bases and J dropped 1; count of bases not matched to a gene: 6. The CDR3 contains 16 residues. Germline V gene data show CDR1 as LNHDA and CDR2 as SQIVND (reference sequence). The CDR3 DNA is TGTGCCAGTAGTATTGGAGGGGGCCTGAGCAATCAGCCCCAGCATTTT. Translating it yields CASSIGGGLSNQPQHF.

The genes are TRBV5-6 and TRBJ2-5; possibly TRBD2 for D (5 bases). There are 14 residues in the CDR3. Germline CDR1 SGHDT, CDR2 YYEEEE. Trimming stripped 4 bases from V and 2 bases from J, with 12 bases between. The CDR3 DNA follows: TGTGCCAGCAGCCCACTAGGAGAGCAAGAGACCCAGTACTTC. Its protein is CASSPLGEQETQYF.

Here the CDR3 reads CASSVTTSDLGQETQYF. CDR3 sequence (DNA): TGTGCCAGCAGTGTGACAACTAGCGACTTGGGGCAAGAGACCCAGTACTTC. This chain joins TRBV6-1 and TRBJ2-5, with 7 bases fitting TRBD2. V was pared by 4 bases and J by 2 bases, with 13 bases of the junction left unmatched. Germline V gene sequence: CDR1 MNHNS, CDR2 SASEGT. The CDR3 contains 17 residues.

The rearrangement uses TRBV13 and TRBJ2-7; TRBD1 is a possible D gene (6 bases). The germline V and J ends were trimmed by 0 bases and 0 bases, with 12 bases remaining between them. The CDR3 covers 16 residues. CDR1 and CDR2 from the germline V gene are PRHDT and FYEKMQ (reference sequence). The CDR3: CASSLGGRGGSYEQYF. The CDR3, as DNA: TGTGCCAGCAGCTTAGGGGGCCGAGGGGGCTCCTACGAGCAGTACTTC. The full variable domain, completed using reference TRBV13 and TRBJ2-7, is AAGVIQSPRHLIKEKRETATLKCYPIPRHDTVYWYQQGPGQDPQFLISFYEKMQSDKGSIPDRFSAQQFSDYHSELNMSSLELGDSALYFCASSLGGRGGSYEQYFGPGTRLTVT.

The rearrangement uses TRBV9 and TRBJ2-7, with 7 bases lining up with TRBD2. J lost 4 bases, V lost 0 bases, and 4 bases had no gene match. Germline CDR1 reads SGDLS; CDR2 reads YYNGEE. This CDR3 has 14 amino acids. CDR3 bases: TGTGCCAGCAGCGTAGGGGACTATGCTTACGAGCAGTACTTC. Translated: CASSVGDYAYEQYF.

CDR3 amino acids: CASSVEADYGYTF. The CDR3 DNA is TGTGCCAGCAGCGTAGAGGCGGACTATGGCTACACCTTC. The gene calls are TRBV9 and TRBJ1-2; D gene ambiguous. This CDR3 comprises 13 residues. The ends were cut back, 0 bases at V and 3 bases at J, with 6 bases in the middle. Germline loops: CDR1 SGDLS, CDR2 YYNGEE. Complete variable domain (other parts from reference TRBV9 and TRBJ1-2): DSGVTQTPKHLITATGQRVTLRCSPRSGDLSVYWYQQSLDQGLQFLIQYYNGEERAKGNILERFSAQQFPDLHSELNLSSLELGDSALYFCASSVEADYGYTFGSGTRLTVV.

This chain uses TRBV11-2 with TRBJ2-7; D may be TRBD2 (6 bases). CDR1 and CDR2 from the germline V gene are SGHAT and FQNNGV. This CDR3 region has 14 residues. Trimming shortened V by 5 bases and J by 1 base, and 12 bases separated the two germline ends. CDR3 region: CASSRDFNSYEQYF. The CDR3 coding sequence is TGTGCCAGCAGCCGGGACTTCAATTCCTACGAGCAGTACTTC.

This rearrangement joins TRBV5-4 to TRBJ2-5; D ambiguous. Germline lookup yields CDR1 SGHNT and CDR2 YYREEE (reference sequence). The CDR3 spans 15 residues. Deletions cut 0 bases from V and 1 base from J, with 10 bases between. The CDR3 nucleotides are TGTGCCAGCAGCTTGGATCTGGAGCCCCAAGAGACCCAGTACTTC. This codes for CASSLDLEPQETQYF.

This rearrangement joins TRBV11-2 to TRBJ1-2; 7 bases are shared with TRBD1. Germline CDR1 and CDR2: SGHAT and FQNNGV. The CDR3 spans 17 residues. J gave up 3 bases and V 4 bases, and 14 bases lay outside the gene matches. The CDR3 loop is CASSYPLPGQLHYGYTF. Here the CDR3 DNA reads TGTGCCAGCAGCTATCCCCTTCCGGGACAGCTTCACTATGGCTACACCTTC. The full variable domain, rest sourced from reference TRBV11-2 and TRBJ1-2, is EAGVAQSPRYKIIEKRQSVAFWCNPISGHATLYWYQQILGQGPKLLIQFQNNGVVDDSQLPKDRFSAERLKGVDSTLKIQPAKLEDSAVYLCASSYPLPGQLHYGYTFGSGTRLTVV.

The chain has TRBV18 and TRBJ2-1; D gene ambiguous. The V gene's germline CDR1 is KGHSH and CDR2 LQKENI. There are 16 residues in the CDR3. V was clipped by 0 bases and J by 0 bases, with 9 bases between them. CDR3 nucleotide sequence: TGTGCCAGCTCACCACCTAACCAGGTCTCCTACAATGAGCAGTTCTTC. This codes for CASSPPNQVSYNEQFF.

The chain joins TRBV7-2 to TRBJ2-1, with D possibly being TRBD1 (6 bases). The V gene lost 0 bases and the J gene lost 1 base, with 16 bases spanning the gap. CDR1 SGHTA and CDR2 FQGNSA come from the germline V gene. The CDR3 loop spans 18 amino acids. The chain's CDR3 is CASSLAPPDRFSYNEQFF. The CDR3, as DNA: TGTGCCAGCAGCTTAGCGCCCCCGGACAGATTTTCCTACAATGAGCAGTTCTTC.

CDR3 bases: TGTGCCTGGACCGGGCGGGGGGGGTCCTACGAGCAGTACTTC. Residues: CAWTGRGGSYEQYF. This chain links TRBV30 with TRBJ2-7; the match to TRBD2 covers 9 bases. The trim removed 4 bases at V and 1 base at J, leaving 5 bases unmatched. CDR1 is GTSNPN and CDR2 is SVGIG in the germline V gene (reference sequence). This CDR3 has 14 residues.

V is TRBV7-9 and J is TRBJ2-7; perhaps TRBD2 as D (5 bases). The V end lost 0 bases, the J end lost 0 bases, and 6 bases lay between the germline ends. CDR1 SEHNR and CDR2 FQNEAQ come from the germline V gene (reference sequence). The CDR3 sequence is 14 residues long. This CDR3 reads CASSLARGSYEQYF. The CDR3 coding sequence is TGTGCCAGCAGCTTAGCCCGGGGCTCCTACGAGCAGTACTTC.

This chain connects TRBV2 to TRBJ2-5, with a possible D match to TRBD1 (6 bases). Trimming stripped 5 bases from V and 4 bases from J, with 14 bases between. The germline gives CDR1 SNHLY, CDR2 FYNNEI. This CDR3 spans 14 amino acids. The CDR3 region has the DNA TGTGCCAGCAGTAGGACAGACCTCCGAGAGACCCAGTACTTC. Translating gives CASSRTDLRETQYF. Supplemented by reference TRBV2 and TRBJ2-5, the full variable domain reads EPEVTQTPSHQVTQMGQEVILRCVPISNHLYFYWYRQILGQKVEFLVSFYNNEISEKSEIFDDQFSVERPDGSNFTLKIRSTKLEDSAMYFCASSRTDLRETQYFGPGTRLLVL.

This clone turned up a few times. The rearrangement uses TRBV27 and TRBJ1-6; 7 bases are a match to TRBD1. Trimming cost V 2 bases and J 10 bases; bases outside gene matches: 8. In germline, CDR1 is MNHEY, CDR2 SMNVEV (reference sequence). This CDR3 region has 15 residues. The DNA of the CDR3 is TGTGCCAGCAGTTTAAACGACAGGGTGCTCTCACCCCTCCACTTT. Protein product: CASSLNDRVLSPLHF.

The V and J genes are TRBV5-5 and TRBJ2-5, with a tentative D call TRBD2 (5 bases). Trimming cost V 0 bases and J 4 bases, with 10 bases left between them. Germline values: CDR1 SGHKS, CDR2 YYEKEE (reference sequence). This CDR3 contains 14 residues. The DNA of the CDR3 is TGTGCCAGCAGCTTGGGGAGGACCCTAGAGACCCAGTACTTC. This codes for CASSLGRTLETQYF.

The chain links TRBV30 to TRBJ1-6; tentatively, D is TRBD1 (6 bases). The CDR3 totals 12 residues. Germline CDR1 GTSNPN, CDR2 SVGIG (reference sequence). V lost 8 bases and J 14 bases, leaving 19 bases between the germline ends. The CDR3 protein is CAGGAPAWTLHF. The CDR3 DNA follows: TGTGCCGGGGGGGCACCCGCATGGACCCTCCACTTT.

The gene calls are TRBV11-1 and TRBJ1-1; D unclear. The CDR3 is 15 residues long. V shed 6 bases and J shed 1 base, with 15 bases lying between them. CDR1 and CDR2 from the germline V gene are SGHAT and FQDESV (reference sequence). The CDR3 sequence: CASRAARNRNTEAFF. The CDR3 coding sequence is TGTGCCAGCAGGGCAGCCAGAAACAGGAACACTGAAGCTTTCTTT.

This clone occurred once. V gene TRBV18 combines with J gene TRBJ1-2; D is unclear. Trimming pared 3 bases from V and 5 bases from J, leaving 10 bases between. This CDR3 comprises 13 residues. Germline V gene sequence: CDR1 KGHSH, CDR2 LQKENI. CDR3 sequence: CASSPARWYGYTF. The CDR3 region has the DNA TGTGCCAGCTCACCGGCCAGGTGGTATGGCTACACCTTC.

V gene TRBV7-6 combines with J gene TRBJ2-7; D may be TRBD2 (6 bases). Looked up from germline, CDR1 is SGHVS and CDR2 is FNYEAQ. V was pared by 0 bases and J by 2 bases, with 11 bases between. This CDR3 region has 15 residues. In DNA form, the CDR3 reads TGTGCCAGCAGCTTAGCAACTAGCTCTCCCTACGAGCAGTACTTC. Translation: CASSLATSSPYEQYF.

V usage is TRBV5-4 and J usage is TRBJ2-7; 8 bases are shared with TRBD1. J lost 0 bases, V lost 6 bases, and 5 bases had no gene match. The CDR3 spans 14 residues. CDR1 and CDR2 from the germline V gene are SGHNT and YYREEE (reference sequence). CDR3 nucleotide sequence: TGTGCCAGCACGCGACAGGGGAACTCCTACGAGCAGTACTTC. Its protein product is CASTRQGNSYEQYF.

This clone was recorded once. The chain joins TRBV7-9 to TRBJ2-1; maybe TRBD2 (6 bases). Germline CDR1 reads SEHNR; CDR2 reads FQNEAQ (reference sequence). Trimming pared 5 bases from V and 6 bases from J, leaving 14 bases between. The CDR3 has 14 amino acids. CDR3 sequence reads: CASSADGSPNEQFF. As DNA, the CDR3 is TGTGCCAGCAGCGCAGACGGGAGCCCCAATGAGCAGTTCTTC.

The rearrangement links TRBV9 to TRBJ2-5; TRBD1 aligns across 10 bases. Germline values: CDR1 SGDLS, CDR2 YYNGEE. The length of the CDR3 is 14 residues. V was pared by 4 bases and J by 5 bases, with 5 bases of the junction left unmatched. The CDR3, as DNA: TGTGCCAGCAGCACCTGGACAGGGGGGGAGACCCAGTACTTC. This gives the protein CASSTWTGGETQYF.

The chain joins TRBV28 to TRBJ2-5, with 7 bases lining up with TRBD1. Germline V CDR1 and CDR2: MDHEN, SYDVKM. V shed 5 bases, J shed 1 base, and the junction held 7 bases outside the gene matches. The CDR3 has 15 amino acids. CDR3 residues: CASSIPGTVQETQYF. CDR3 coding DNA: TGTGCCAGCAGTATCCCCGGGACAGTCCAAGAGACCCAGTACTTC.

The J gene is TRBJ2-1, the V gene TRBV6-4; 14 bases match TRBD2. With V trimmed by 10 bases and J by 9 bases, 8 bases remained unmatched. The length of the CDR3 is 14 residues. The germline CDR1 and CDR2 sequences are MRHNA and SNTAGT. CDR3 region: CATSGTSGSSEQFF. In DNA, the CDR3 is TGTGCCACCTCTGGGACTAGCGGGAGTAGTGAGCAGTTCTTC.